Reported below is one T cell receptor beta chain. Its target is not known. This record comes from a study of T cells in narcolepsy. Overall study: Healthy controls were enrolled alongside patients with narcolepsy type 1 or type 2.

Study-level points and caveats: Blood of same and different patients, but not healthy controls, reportedly held recurring autoreactive clonotypes. Some memory CD4+ repertoires had no autoreactive clone sequences. Same-patient CSF and blood CD4+ T cell clonotypes included HCRT-specific and TRIB2-specific autoreactive ones.

Sequenced by immunoSEQ multiplex PCR; TCRdb stores in-frame clones only, minus some. The data show 30,000 to 35,000 clones, 87% seen once. Sequencing input: CD45RA- memory CD4+ T cells from PBMCs. The source is a human donor with narcolepsy.

CDR3 nucleotide sequence: TGTGCCAGCAGCTCCGGACAGGGGTCGCTGAACACTGAAGCTTTCTTT. Its translation is CASSSGQGSLNTEAFF. This chain joins TRBV11-3 and TRBJ1-1; 9 bases fit TRBD1. The CDR3 is 16 amino acids. Germline loops: CDR1 SGHNT, CDR2 YENEEA. V was clipped by 4 bases and J by 0 bases; unmatched bases: 6.